Shown below are 3 T cell receptor beta chains from a single sample sequenced in a study of esophageal squamous cell carcinoma under preoperative chemotherapy. Time point reported: after preoperative PTX-NDP chemotherapy. Via MiXCR, TCRdb re-called the PCR reads, giving one row per CDR3 protein. This sample carries about 32,000 distinct CDR3 sequences, 52% of them seen once, and the ten largest clones take roughly 20%. The specimen was taken from a patient given preoperative chemotherapy. Receptors were obtained from a human donor with esophageal squamous cell carcinoma. The donor label of this sample is uncertain.

This clonotype has ten or more counts. This rearrangement joins TRBV27 to TRBJ2-3; D not certain. V lost 1 base to trimming and J lost 4 bases, with 12 bases between them. This CDR3 is built from 15 residues. In germline, CDR1 is MNHEY, CDR2 SMNVEV (reference sequence). The CDR3: CASSLWAEEADTQYF. CDR3 sequence (DNA): TGTGCCAGCAGTTTATGGGCAGAGGAAGCAGATACGCAGTATTTT.

Judged by abundance, this clonotype is medium-sized. At one end the junction does not follow the germline gene, possibly because of a read error. The gene calls are TRBV7-2 and TRBJ2-5; weak D call: TRBD1 (7 bases). CDR1 and CDR2 from the germline V gene are SGHTA and FQGNSA. The CDR3 contains 11 residues. The CDR3 protein is CASRDPGGLDF. The CDR3 DNA sequence: TGTGCCAGCAGAGACCCAGGGGGGTTAGACTTC.

At least ten counts were recorded for this clonotype. This CDR3 reads CASSDWAGKQIRWYF. CDR3 bases: TGTGCCAGCAGTGACTGGGCCGGGAAGCAGATAAGGTGGTATTTT. The V gene is TRBV6-4, the J gene TRBJ2-3, with D tentatively TRBD2 (5 bases). Trimming left V 1 base short and J 14 bases short, with 22 bases between. This CDR3 contains 15 residues. CDR1 MRHNA and CDR2 SNTAGT come from the germline V gene.